What follows are 12 T cell receptor beta chains derived from one specimen sequenced in a study of T cells in Graves' hyperthyroidism and ophthalmopathy. TCR beta CDR3 sequences were amplified from RNA transcripts. The HTBI primer set served for first-round RT-PCR of the TCR CDR3. One entry per CDR3 protein results from TCRdb running MiXCR on the multiplex PCR reads. The sample contains a few hundred thousand distinct CDR3 sequences, approximately 14% of which appear only once. Sequencing was carried out using blood. These receptors all come from a woman between 18 and 29 years old with Graves' hyperthyroidism.

The CDR3 sequence is CASSLESGRNTGELFF. CDR3 coding DNA: TGCGCCAGCAGCTTGGAGAGCGGGAGGAACACCGGGGAGCTGTTTTTT. V usage is TRBV5-1 and J usage is TRBJ2-2, with 8 bases that match TRBD2. CDR1 is SGHRS and CDR2 is YFSETQ in the germline V gene. The V gene end was trimmed by 0 bases and the J gene end by 1 base; junction bases not matched to a gene: 2. The CDR3 has 16 amino acids.

This clonotype is a singleton in its sample. Being one base from a much bigger clone, this may be a read error. The rearrangement joins TRBV5-5 to TRBJ1-2; 7 bases fit TRBD1. V lost 0 bases, J lost 7 bases, and 6 bases stayed unmatched. Germline values: CDR1 SGHKS, CDR2 YYEKEE (reference sequence). The CDR3 spans 14 residues. CDR3 DNA sequence: TGTGCCAGCAGCTTGGATCGAGGGGGCTTTGGCTACACCTTC. Residues: CASSLDRGGFGYTF.

To note about this clonotype: A much larger clone is a single base away; this may be a read error. V and J are TRBV6-2 or TRBV6-3 and TRBJ2-2, with 10 bases identical to TRBD2. Losses at the gene ends were 8 bases for V and 4 bases for J; bases not matched to a gene: 10. CDR1 and CDR2 (germline): MNHEY, SVGEGT. CDR3 length: 16 residues. The DNA for the CDR3 is TGTGCCAGCGTACGAAGCGGGAGGGTCTCCACCGGGGAGCTGTTTTTT. This translates into CASVRSGRVSTGELFF.

This clonotype appeared many times. The chain is built from TRBV6-1 and TRBJ1-5; tentatively, D is TRBD1 (5 bases). Germline V gives CDR1 MNHNS, CDR2 SASEGT. This CDR3 has 17 residues. V was cut by 5 bases and J by 3 bases, with 20 bases left in between. CDR3 in amino acids: CASSPLTALNYNQPQHF. The CDR3 bases are TGTGCCAGCAGTCCTCTGACAGCCCTAAATTACAATCAGCCCCAGCATTTT.

This clonotype has a count of ten or more. The CDR3 nucleotides are TGTGCCAGCAGCCCCGGACTAGCGGACAATGAGCAGTTCTTC. Translating gives CASSPGLADNEQFF. V gene TRBV18 combines with J gene TRBJ2-1; 10 nucleotides align to TRBD2. In germline, CDR1 is KGHSH, CDR2 LQKENI. This CDR3 is built from 14 residues. The V gene end was trimmed by 8 bases and the J gene end by 5 bases; junction bases not matched to a gene: 6.

In this sample, this clonotype turned up many times. This chain connects TRBV7-3 to TRBJ2-2; D may be TRBD1 or TRBD2 (5 bases each). The CDR3 is made up of 19 amino acids. Deletions cut 2 bases from V and 5 bases from J, with 24 bases between. CDR1 is SGHTA and CDR2 is FQGTGA in the germline V gene. As DNA, the CDR3 is TGTGCCAGCAGCTTACGCCATGCCGGGACGCCAGTGGGGACCGGGGAGCTGTTTTTT. Translated: CASSLRHAGTPVGTGELFF.

This clonotype was detected a few times. The rearrangement joins TRBV12-5 to TRBJ2-1; weak D call: TRBD2 (5 bases). V shed 4 bases and J shed 10 bases, with 11 bases lying between them. The CDR3 spans 12 residues. CDR1 LGHNT and CDR2 FRNRAP come from the germline V gene. In DNA, the CDR3 is TGTGCTAGTGGTTCCCCCCCGGGGGAGCAGTTCTTC. This translates into CASGSPPGEQFF.

This clonotype was observed many times. The rearrangement joins TRBV24-1 to TRBJ2-5; D possibly uses TRBD1 or TRBD2 (5 bases each). Trimming shortened V by 3 bases and J by 3 bases, and 19 bases separated the two germline ends. The germline V gene has CDR1 KGHDR and CDR2 SFDVKD. The CDR3 loop spans 17 amino acids. CDR3 nucleotides: TGTGCCACCAGTGATGTTAACTCCGGGACGCCAAAAGAGACCCAGTACTTC. Residues: CATSDVNSGTPKETQYF.

This clonotype appeared many times. The V call is TRBV7-3, the J call TRBJ2-2; 10 nucleotides match TRBD2. The CDR3 spans 18 residues. Trimming at V came to 5 bases and at J to 4 bases, leaving 13 bases not matched to a gene. Germline assignment: CDR1 SGHTA and CDR2 FQGTGA. Written as DNA, the CDR3 is TGTGCCAGCAGCCCCCGAGCTAGCGGGAGTCCCAGCACCGGGGAGCTGTTTTTT. Its protein product is CASSPRASGSPSTGELFF.

The chain employs TRBV6-4 and TRBJ2-1; 7 bases align to TRBD1. V lost 6 bases, J lost 5 bases, and 7 bases stayed unmatched. The germline V gene has CDR1 MRHNA and CDR2 SNTAGT. This CDR3 contains 14 residues. The DNA for the CDR3 is TGTGCCAGCAGCCCAGGGGGAGTTCACAATGAGCAGTTCTTC. Its translation: CASSPGGVHNEQFF.

At least ten counts were recorded for this clonotype. The DNA of the CDR3 is TGTGCCAGCAGCCTCATAGGGGGACACGAGAACACTGAAGCTTTCTTT. This codes for CASSLIGGHENTEAFF. The chain is built from TRBV11-2 and TRBJ1-1, with D perhaps TRBD1 (6 bases). CDR3 size: 16 residues. With 5 bases removed from V and 1 base from J, the gap between germline ends came to 17 bases. CDR1 is SGHAT, CDR2 FQNNGV, per germline.

This clonotype showed up just a few times. The V call is TRBV6-5, the J call TRBJ2-2, with a possible D match to TRBD2 (6 bases). Trimming shortened V by 2 bases and J by 3 bases, and 13 bases separated the two germline ends. The germline CDR1 and CDR2 sequences are MNHEY and SVGAGI. CDR3 size: 16 residues. The CDR3 reads CASSYLVGTHTGELFF. In DNA form, the CDR3 reads TGTGCCAGCAGTTACCTCGTCGGGACTCACACCGGGGAGCTGTTTTTT.